This passage covers 16 T cell receptor beta chains from one sample sequenced in a study of PD-L1 blockade in urothelial cancer. Profiling relied on immunoSEQ multiplex PCR, and the TCRdb table lists in-frame clones only, not all of them. The sample holds roughly 40,000 clones, roughly nine tenths seen once. Described time point: peripheral blood 6 weeks after treatment start. Sequenced here: PBMCs, sampled around atezolizumab (anti-PD-L1) treatment. These receptors were taken from a man in his sixties or seventies with urothelial cancer.

The chain combines TRBV5-5 with TRBJ1-1; unclear D gene. With 6 bases removed from V and 1 base from J, the gap between germline ends came to 10 bases. Germline V CDR1 and CDR2: SGHKS, YYEKEE (reference sequence). CDR3 length equals 13 residues. The CDR3 nucleotides read TGTGCCAGCACGACAAGACAGAACACTGAAGCTTTCTTT. Its protein product is CASTTRQNTEAFF.

J is TRBJ2-2 and V is TRBV19; 7 positions agree with TRBD2. The germline V gene has CDR1 LNHDA and CDR2 SQIVND (reference sequence). The CDR3 totals 20 residues. The junction had 16 bases not matched to a gene; V was cut back by 3 bases and J by 0 bases. CDR3 loop: CASSMWFGIAGPPNTGELFF. CDR3 bases: TGTGCCAGTAGTATGTGGTTCGGAATAGCGGGTCCCCCGAACACCGGGGAGCTGTTTTTT.

The chain links TRBV28 to TRBJ1-5; maybe TRBD1 (5 bases). This CDR3 is 14 amino acids long. Germline V CDR1 and CDR2: MDHEN, SYDVKM. With 7 bases removed from V and 2 bases from J, the gap between germline ends came to 12 bases. The CDR3 loop is CASKWRDRNQPQHF. Written as DNA, the CDR3 is TGTGCCAGCAAATGGAGGGACCGCAATCAGCCCCAGCATTTT.

The chain links TRBV4-2 to TRBJ2-7, with D perhaps matching TRBD1 (6 bases). The germline V gene has CDR1 LGHNA and CDR2 YNFKEQ. CDR3 size: 14 residues. V lost 3 bases, J lost 2 bases, and 11 bases lay in between. The CDR3 spells CASSQDSSTYEQYF. CDR3 coding DNA: TGTGCCAGCAGCCAGGACAGTTCAACCTACGAGCAGTACTTC.

V is TRBV6-1 and J is TRBJ2-1; weak D call: TRBD2 (6 bases). Germline V gives CDR1 MNHNS, CDR2 SASEGT. The ends were cut back, 2 bases at V and 2 bases at J, with 25 bases in the middle. This CDR3 is built from 20 residues. CDR3: CASSESGLKRGTSTYNEQFF. CDR3 sequence (DNA): TGTGCCAGCAGTGAATCCGGCCTAAAACGGGGGACTTCTACCTACAATGAGCAGTTCTTC.

The gene calls are TRBV18 and TRBJ2-1, with 8 bases that match TRBD2. V gave up 1 base and J gave up 6 bases; unmatched junction bases: 5. Germline CDR1 KGHSH, CDR2 LQKENI. The CDR3 covers 15 residues. The CDR3 reads CASSPRSGSGNEQFF. DNA for the CDR3: TGTGCCAGCTCACCACGGAGCGGGAGCGGCAATGAGCAGTTCTTC. The variable domain in full, completed from reference TRBV18 and TRBJ2-1, reads NAGVMQNPRHLVRRRGQEARLRCSPMKGHSHVYWYRQLPEEGLKFMVYLQKENIIDESGMPKERFSAEFPKEGPSILRIQQVVRGDSAAYFCASSPRSGSGNEQFFGPGTRLTVL.

The CDR3 reads CASRQTGTSGTDTQYF. CDR3 sequence (DNA): TGTGCCAGCAGACAGACCGGGACTAGCGGTACAGATACGCAGTATTTT. This chain links TRBV7-6 with TRBJ2-3; 11 nucleotides align to TRBD2. V shed 6 bases and J 3 bases; nucleotides not matched to a gene: 8. The CDR3 has 16 amino acids. CDR1 and CDR2 from the germline V gene are SGHVS and FNYEAQ.

This chain connects TRBV5-1 to TRBJ2-2, with 10 bases lining up with TRBD1. The CDR3 has 15 amino acids. Trimming cost V 4 bases and J 4 bases; bases outside gene matches: 4. CDR1 and CDR2 from the germline V gene are SGHRS and YFSETQ. The chain's CDR3 is CASSVGQGSTGELFF. In nucleotides, the CDR3 is TGCGCCAGCAGCGTGGGACAGGGGAGCACCGGGGAGCTGTTTTTT. Complete variable domain (other parts from reference TRBV5-1 and TRBJ2-2): KAGVTQTPRYLIKTRGQQVTLSCSPISGHRSVSWYQQTPGQGLQFLFEYFSETQRNKGNFPGRFSGRQFSNSRSEMNVSTLELGDSALYLCASSVGQGSTGELFFGEGSRLTVL.

The count of this clone is one. V usage is TRBV30 and J usage is TRBJ1-2; no clear D. V was pared by 0 bases and J by 4 bases, with 15 bases between. The germline V gene has CDR1 GTSNPN and CDR2 SVGIG (reference sequence). The CDR3 extends over 15 amino acids. The CDR3 reads CAWSVGGHSSYGYTF. As DNA, the CDR3 is TGTGCCTGGAGTGTGGGAGGGCATAGTTCCTATGGCTACACCTTC.

The chain links TRBV9 to TRBJ2-3; D remains ambiguous. V lost 0 bases and J 1 base, leaving 9 bases between the germline ends. The CDR3 is made up of 15 amino acids. In germline, CDR1 is SGDLS, CDR2 YYNGEE. CDR3 bases: TGTGCCAGCAGCGTAGTAGTCGGTGGCACAGATACGCAGTATTTT. Amino acid sequence: CASSVVVGGTDTQYF.

This clone came up once. This chain links TRBV30 with TRBJ2-3; D unclear. V dropped 5 bases and J dropped 2 bases, with 11 bases sitting between them. The germline V gene encodes CDR1 GTSNPN and CDR2 SVGIG (reference sequence). This CDR3 is 13 amino acids long. CDR3 in amino acids: CAWEQTNTDTQYF. CDR3 DNA: TGTGCCTGGGAACAAACGAACACAGATACGCAGTATTTT.

J is TRBJ2-5 and V is TRBV11-2; 11 positions agree with TRBD2. The CDR3 is 16 residues long. The V and J ends lost 6 bases and 2 bases, in that order; junction bases with no gene match: 8. In germline, CDR1 is SGHAT, CDR2 FQNNGV. The CDR3 spells CASSPLTSGDQETQYF. Here the CDR3 DNA reads TGTGCCAGCAGTCCTCTGACTAGCGGGGATCAAGAGACCCAGTACTTC. The full variable domain, completed using reference TRBV11-2 and TRBJ2-5, is EAGVAQSPRYKIIEKRQSVAFWCNPISGHATLYWYQQILGQGPKLLIQFQNNGVVDDSQLPKDRFSAERLKGVDSTLKIQPAKLEDSAVYLCASSPLTSGDQETQYFGPGTRLLVL.

The V and J genes are TRBV11-2 and TRBJ1-2; 7 bases agree with TRBD1. V lost 5 bases to trimming and J lost 1 base; unmatched junction nucleotides: 4. The CDR3 loop spans 14 amino acids. Germline assignment: CDR1 SGHAT and CDR2 FQNNGV. CDR3 residues: CASSPRQGNYGYTF. The CDR3 DNA reads TGTGCCAGCAGCCCGAGACAGGGTAACTATGGCTACACCTTC.

This chain links TRBV30 with TRBJ1-1; the match to TRBD1 covers 9 bases. The V segment lost 1 base and the J segment 0 bases; nucleotides outside the gene matches: 3. CDR1 and CDR2 (germline): GTSNPN, SVGIG (reference sequence). The CDR3 length is 15 residues. For the CDR3, the DNA is TGTGCCTGGAGTGGGGGGGACAGGGTGAACACTGAAGCTTTCTTT. Its translation is CAWSGGDRVNTEAFF.

The chain couples TRBV6-5 to TRBJ1-3, with D possibly TRBD1 on 5 matching bases. Trimming took off 4 bases at V and 0 bases at J, with 10 bases between the two ends. This CDR3 region has 15 residues. CDR1 is MNHEY, CDR2 SVGAGI, per germline. The CDR3 nucleotides are TGTGCCAGCAGTTTCGGGACTGACTCTGGAAACACCATATATTTT. This encodes CASSFGTDSGNTIYF.

The V call is TRBV6-6, the J call TRBJ2-3, with 9 nucleotides matching TRBD2. The CDR3 extends over 16 amino acids. J lost 5 bases, V lost 5 bases, and 11 bases had no gene match. In germline, CDR1 is MNHNY, CDR2 SVGAGI (reference sequence). Here the CDR3 DNA reads TGTGCCAGCAGTGTACCGGGACTAGCCGCGGAAGATACGCAGTATTTT. It translates to CASSVPGLAAEDTQYF.